These 19 T cell receptor beta chains were sequenced from one sample in a study of blood T cell repertoires in COVID-19. Some clones are missing from TCRdb's copy, which holds only in-frame ones; the method was immunoSEQ multiplex PCR. The sample shows roughly 410,000 clones, more than 70% of them seen only once. Sequenced input: peripheral blood. These receptors all come from a woman in her sixties or seventies with COVID-19, enrolled during active disease.

This chain links TRBV19 with TRBJ1-5; 7 bases are a match to TRBD1. Germline V gene sequence: CDR1 LNHDA, CDR2 SQIVND (reference sequence). This CDR3 spans 15 amino acids. The V gene end was trimmed by 1 base and the J gene end by 7 bases; junction bases not matched to a gene: 7. The CDR3 is CASSIAQGYMQPQHF. The CDR3 DNA is TGTGCCAGTAGTATAGCACAGGGGTACATGCAGCCCCAGCATTTT.

The rearrangement links TRBV5-8 to TRBJ1-2; no clear D gene. V shed 4 bases and J shed 5 bases, with 15 bases lying between them. The length of the CDR3 is 14 residues. CDR1 and CDR2 from the germline V gene are SGHTS and YDEGEE. The CDR3 bases are TGTGCCAGCAGCCCTGAAGGGAGGTGGTATGGCTACACCTTC. Protein sequence: CASSPEGRWYGYTF.

In nucleotides, the CDR3 is TGCGCCAGCAGTGAGGACAGGGGGGCGAGGAATACGCAGTATTTT. It yields the protein CASSEDRGARNTQYF. The genes are TRBV10-1 and TRBJ2-3; 9 nucleotides agree with TRBD1. V was pared by 2 bases and J by 7 bases, with 7 bases of the junction left unmatched. Germline CDR1 WNHNN, CDR2 SYGVQD (reference sequence). The CDR3 is 15 residues long.

J is TRBJ2-7 and V is TRBV5-1, with TRBD1 matching over 9 bases. The V segment lost 0 bases and the J segment 3 bases; nucleotides outside the gene matches: 10. The CDR3 totals 17 residues. Per the germline V gene, CDR1 is SGHRS and CDR2 is YFSETQ. For the CDR3, the DNA is TGCGCCAGCAGCTTGGCCCAGGGGACAGGGAAACTCTACGAGCAGTACTTC. Translated, it gives CASSLAQGTGKLYEQYF.

The table lists this clone with a few counts. V and J are TRBV2 and TRBJ1-6; 8 bases line up with TRBD1. The V and J ends lost 10 bases and 8 bases, in that order; junction bases with no gene match: 7. CDR3 length equals 13 residues. Germline CDR1 is SNHLY and CDR2 is FYNNEI. The CDR3 region has the DNA TGTGCCACAAGGACAGGGCTAGATTCACCCCTCCACTTT. This codes for CATRTGLDSPLHF.

The chain joins TRBV12-2 to TRBJ2-7; the D call TRBD2 from the table was never checked on the DNA. TRBV12-2 is flagged as a pseudogene. This CDR3 is built from 13 residues. The CDR3 coding sequence is TGTGCAAGTCGCTTATTACTCCTCCCCGAGCAGTACTTC. Protein sequence: CASRLLLLPEQYF.

This chain uses TRBV5-6 with TRBJ1-3, with D possibly being TRBD1 (6 bases). CDR1 and CDR2 from the germline V gene are SGHDT and YYEEEE. The CDR3 extends over 16 amino acids. Deletions cut 0 bases from V and 0 bases from J, with 10 bases between. CDR3 in DNA: TGTGCCAGCAGCTTGGGAGGGACACTCTCTGGAAACACCATATATTTT. Encoded protein: CASSLGGTLSGNTIYF.

The rearrangement uses TRBV28 and TRBJ2-7; TRBD1 agrees at 7 bases. Germline V gene data show CDR1 as MDHEN and CDR2 as SYDVKM. The CDR3 runs to 14 residues. J gave up 2 bases and V 5 bases, and 6 bases lay outside the gene matches. CDR3 amino acids: CASSDPTGTYEQYF. The CDR3 nucleotides are TGTGCCAGCAGTGATCCGACAGGGACCTACGAGCAGTACTTC.

A note on this clone: Other DNA sequences in this specimen translate into the identical CDR3. This sequence joins TRBV18 and TRBJ2-5; D call uncertain. CDR3 length equals 12 residues. V was cut by 1 base and J by 5 bases, with 5 bases left in between. CDR1 is KGHSH and CDR2 is LQKENI in the germline V gene. The CDR3 coding sequence is TGTGCCAGCTCACCACGGCCCGAGACCCAGTACTTC. Its protein product is CASSPRPETQYF.

This clone has a single count. The chain is built from TRBV6-5 and TRBJ2-5; D is uncertain. V was clipped by 0 bases and J by 4 bases, with 12 bases between them. This CDR3 comprises 15 residues. Germline CDR1 and CDR2: MNHEY and SVGAGI. CDR3 in amino acids: CASSYSGPRGETQYF. The CDR3 DNA follows: TGTGCCAGCAGTTACTCCGGCCCAAGAGGAGAGACCCAGTACTTC.

This clone has just one count. The J gene is TRBJ2-1, the V gene TRBV20-1, with 7 positions matching TRBD2. The CDR3 is 16 amino acids. Trimming cost V 3 bases and J 2 bases; bases outside gene matches: 10. CDR1 and CDR2 (germline): DFQATT, SNEGSKA (reference sequence). The CDR3 bases are TGCAGTGCTAGTTCGGAGAGGGACTACCCCTACAATGAGCAGTTCTTC. Encoded protein: CSASSERDYPYNEQFF.

The genes are TRBV29-1 and TRBJ2-1; 8 positions agree with TRBD2. Germline values: CDR1 SQVTM, CDR2 ANQGSEA. The CDR3 has 13 amino acids. The V gene end was trimmed by 5 bases and the J gene end by 5 bases; junction bases not matched to a gene: 5. The CDR3 DNA sequence: TGCAGCGTTTTAAGCGGGGGCAACAATGAGCAGTTCTTC. Amino acid sequence: CSVLSGGNNEQFF.

The chain joins TRBV7-3 to TRBJ2-5; maybe TRBD2 (6 bases). The CDR3 contains 15 residues. V was pared by 5 bases and J by 4 bases, with 17 bases between. CDR1 and CDR2 from the germline V gene are SGHTA and FQGTGA. CDR3 residues: CASSLGSLGGETQYF. For the CDR3, the DNA is TGTGCCAGCAGCCTCGGCTCTTTGGGAGGAGAGACCCAGTACTTC.

The chain carries TRBV2 and TRBJ1-1; no firm D call. The V gene lost 1 base and the J gene lost 0 bases, with 6 bases spanning the gap. This CDR3 is built from 14 residues. The V gene's germline CDR1 is SNHLY and CDR2 FYNNEI. Here the CDR3 reads CASSEGHLNTEAFF. The CDR3 coding sequence is TGTGCCAGCAGTGAAGGACACCTGAACACTGAAGCTTTCTTT. The whole variable domain, filled in from reference TRBV2 and TRBJ1-1, reads EPEVTQTPSHQVTQMGQEVILRCVPISNHLYFYWYRQILGQKVEFLVSFYNNEISEKSEIFDDQFSVERPDGSNFTLKIRSTKLEDSAMYFCASSEGHLNTEAFFGQGTRLTVV.

This chain connects TRBV2 to TRBJ2-7; a weak D match, TRBD2 (6 bases). V shed 9 bases and J shed 6 bases, with 21 bases lying between them. The CDR3 is made up of 14 amino acids. Germline loops: CDR1 SNHLY, CDR2 FYNNEI. Written as DNA, the CDR3 is TGTGCCAGTACTCTACAGCGGGCGAAGGGCGAGCAGTACTTC. Encoded protein: CASTLQRAKGEQYF.

The V and J genes are TRBV9 and TRBJ1-1; 9 nucleotides align to TRBD1. CDR3 size: 19 residues. Trimming cost V 0 bases and J 1 base; bases outside gene matches: 13. From germline, CDR1 is SGDLS and CDR2 YYNGEE. The chain's CDR3 is CASSVVLKGSGQGNTEAFF. The CDR3 nucleotides are TGTGCCAGCAGCGTAGTACTCAAGGGATCGGGACAGGGGAACACTGAAGCTTTCTTT.

This clone occurred a few times. This chain links TRBV9 with TRBJ1-4; the match to TRBD1 covers 9 bases. Per the germline V gene, CDR1 is SGDLS and CDR2 is YYNGEE. The CDR3 runs to 16 residues. With V trimmed by 4 bases and J by 5 bases, 9 bases remained unmatched. The CDR3 reads CASSMGQGGSNEKLFF. CDR3 in DNA: TGTGCCAGCAGCATGGGACAGGGAGGGTCAAATGAAAAACTGTTTTTT.

A remark on this clone: The same CDR3 is also encoded by other DNA sequences in this sample. This rearrangement joins TRBV6-5 to TRBJ1-1; a possible D gene is TRBD1 (6 bases). Trimming took off 2 bases at V and 4 bases at J, with 8 bases between the two ends. Germline-derived CDR1 and CDR2 are MNHEY and SVGAGI. This CDR3 has 13 residues. The CDR3 sequence is CASSYGGGTEAFF. Written as DNA, the CDR3 is TGTGCCAGCAGTTACGGGGGCGGCACTGAAGCTTTCTTT.

The rearrangement uses TRBV6-5 and TRBJ2-4, with D perhaps TRBD2 (6 bases). This CDR3 spans 15 amino acids. Germline values: CDR1 MNHEY, CDR2 SVGAGI. Trimming removed 6 bases at V and 0 bases at J, with 12 bases between. The CDR3 nucleotides are TGTGCCAGCAGACGCGGGGACCCAGCCAAAAACATTCAGTACTTC. Its protein product is CASRRGDPAKNIQYF.